Listed here are 4 T cell receptor beta chains from one sample, sequenced in a study of regulatory T cells in long-lasting Graves disease. Construction of the TCR beta libraries employed iRepertoire HTBI primers in conjunction with Arm-PCR of CDR3 regions. Each CDR3 protein gets one entry after TCRdb re-called the multiplex PCR reads with MiXCR. Here the sample spans 450,000 or so distinct CDR3 sequences, less than 25% being singletons. Time point of the sample: persistent/refractory GD, antithyroid drugs over 5 years with positive TRAb. Researchers made the TCR library from RNA that was extracted from PBMCs. Sequenced here: peripheral blood mononuclear cells (PBMCs), sampled when the disease was refractory, from a patient treated with antithyroid drugs. Every receptor here comes from a female donor with Graves disease.

As to this clonotype: A much larger clone differs by one base, so this may be a read error. The V gene is TRBV7-9, the J gene TRBJ2-7; D remains unclear. The CDR3 runs 13 residues. V dropped 4 bases and J dropped 2 bases, with 9 bases sitting between them. Per the germline V gene, CDR1 is SEHNR and CDR2 is FQNEAQ (reference sequence). The CDR3 sequence is CASSSLITYEQYF. The CDR3, as DNA: TGTGCCAGCAGCTCGTTGATAACCTACGAGCAGTACTTC.

This sequence joins TRBV20-1 and TRBJ2-2, with 12 bases lining up with TRBD2. The V and J ends lost 2 bases and 1 base, in that order; junction bases with no gene match: 5. Germline V gene sequence: CDR1 DFQATT, CDR2 SNEGSKA (reference sequence). CDR3 length: 17 amino acids. The CDR3 region is CSARRLAGEWNTGELFF. DNA for the CDR3: TGCAGTGCTAGACGACTAGCGGGAGAGTGGAACACCGGGGAGCTGTTTTTT.

To note about this clonotype: Given a much more abundant clone one base away, this may be a read error. This sequence joins TRBV6-5 and TRBJ1-2; tentative D call: TRBD1 (6 bases). From germline, CDR1 is MNHEY and CDR2 SVGAGI. This CDR3 region has 12 residues. CDR3 loop: CGSSYTGKGYTF. CDR3 DNA sequence: TGTGGCAGCAGTTACACAGGGAAAGGCTACACCTTC.

This clonotype was recorded at least ten times. The chain uses TRBV5-6 and TRBJ2-7; D might be TRBD1 (6 bases). CDR1 and CDR2 (germline): SGHDT, YYEEEE. The V and J ends lost 5 bases and 6 bases respectively, with 15 bases between them. The CDR3 totals 13 residues. The CDR3 DNA is TGTGCCAGCAGATACACAGGGAACGCCGAGCAGTACTTC. It translates to CASRYTGNAEQYF.